This T cell receptor (beta chain) was recorded in a study of patients and donors after allogeneic stem cell transplantation. The length of the CDR3 is 13 residues. V lost 6 bases, J lost 3 bases, and 10 bases lay in between. Germline V gene sequence: CDR1 SEHNR, CDR2 FQNEAQ (reference sequence). MiXCR was run by TCRdb on the RT-PCR reads, yielding one entry per CDR3 protein. The table lists 920,000 or so distinct CDR3 sequences, 18% of them singletons. The J gene is TRBJ2-3, the V gene TRBV7-9; TRBD1 is a possible D gene (6 bases). The source material was blood, either unsorted or a sorted T cell fraction (not recorded which). The sequence came from a human donor who was either an allogeneic HSCT recipient or a stem cell or donor lymphocyte infusion donor (not recorded which). It is not recorded whose cells these are; they may come from a transplant donor. The CDR3 DNA sequence: TGTGCCAGCAGACCAGGGACAACAGATACGCAGTATTTT. Translation: CASRPGTTDTQYF. The full variable domain, with the rest looked up from reference TRBV7-9 and TRBJ2-3, is DTGVSQNPRHKITKRGQNVTFRCDPISEHNRLYWYRQTLGQGPEFLTYFQNEAQLEKSRLLSDRFSAERPKGSFSTLEIQRTEQGDSAMYLCASRPGTTDTQYFGPGTRLTVL.